This T cell receptor beta chain was found in a study of blood T cell repertoires in COVID-19. Study in general: Sites across the United States, Italy and Spain contributed samples from acute and convalescent COVID-19. PBMCs, B-cell-depleted T cells, or T cells provided the cDNA or gDNA that made up the material.

Participants, roughly 18 to 90 years old, spanned around 25 US areas. Per the original data handling: For nucleated cells, counts were estimated from reference gene primer amplification. Here immunoSEQ multiplex PCR was the method, and the copy in TCRdb shows in-frame clones only, minus some. V and J calls and clone size follow that table, whereas D and trimming were derived from the DNA. Seen here are almost 250,000 clones, around 89% observed once, and the top ten hold 4.1%. V lost 6 bases, J lost 6 bases, and 8 bases lay in between. From germline, CDR1 is LGHNA and CDR2 YNFKEQ. The CDR3 length is 11 residues.

Sequencing was done on a sample of PBMCs or T cells enriched from blood (not recorded which). The sequence derives from a woman aged 25 to 39 who had recovered from COVID-19. The V and J genes are TRBV4-2 and TRBJ1-1; D is uncertain. The CDR3 here is CASRYEAEAFF. The CDR3 DNA reads as TGTGCCAGCAGGTATGAGGCTGAAGCTTTCTTT.